The 12 T cell receptor beta chains in this list originate from one sample, sequenced in a study of blood T cell repertoires in COVID-19. TCRdb keeps only in-frame clones here, not all; method: immunoSEQ multiplex PCR. The data show some 190,000 clones, over 80% seen once. Sequencing input: peripheral blood. The receptors were sampled from an older woman with COVID-19, enrolled during active disease.

This rearrangement joins TRBV19 to TRBJ1-6, with D possibly matching TRBD1 (6 bases). The V gene lost 8 bases and the J gene lost 4 bases, with 15 bases spanning the gap. The CDR3 contains 15 residues. The germline gives CDR1 LNHDA, CDR2 SQIVND (reference sequence). Here the CDR3 DNA reads TGTGCCAGTGCGATAACAGGGTTTTATAATTCACCCCTCCACTTT. Protein: CASAITGFYNSPLHF.

The chain combines TRBV28 with TRBJ1-5; weak D call: TRBD1 (6 bases). This CDR3 is built from 16 residues. Trimming pared 7 bases from V and 2 bases from J, leaving 18 bases between. CDR1 is MDHEN and CDR2 is SYDVKM in the germline V gene. The CDR3 region has the DNA TGTGCCAGCAACTCCATCAGGGGATTAGGCAATCAGCCCCAGCATTTT. The encoded protein is CASNSIRGLGNQPQHF. Full variable domain (missing parts from reference TRBV28 and TRBJ1-5): DVKVTQSSRYLVKRTGEKVFLECVQDMDHENMFWYRQDPGLGLRLIYFSYDVKMKEKGDIPEGYSVSREKKERFSLILESASTNQTSMYLCASNSIRGLGNQPQHFGDGTRLSIL.

The J gene is TRBJ1-2, the V gene TRBV24-1; 8 bases match TRBD1. The germline CDR1 and CDR2 sequences are KGHDR and SFDVKD. The ends lost 0 bases at V and 4 bases at J; junction bases unmatched: 9. The CDR3 covers 17 residues. This CDR3 is CATSDLQPSTGVYGYTF. The CDR3 bases are TGTGCCACCAGTGATTTGCAGCCCTCGACAGGGGTCTATGGCTACACCTTC.

The rearrangement links TRBV27 to TRBJ2-7; tentatively, D is TRBD1 (6 bases). Between the trimmed V and J ends, which lost 2 bases and 4 bases, there was a span of 12 bases. Looked up from germline, CDR1 is MNHEY and CDR2 is SMNVEV (reference sequence). The CDR3 runs to 14 residues. DNA of the CDR3: TGTGCCAGCAGTTTACACCAGGGGACGTACGAGCAGTACTTC. It specifies CASSLHQGTYEQYF.

V is TRBV6-5 and J is TRBJ1-2, with D uncertain. V lost 5 bases to trimming and J lost 6 bases, with 16 bases between them. Germline CDR1 is MNHEY and CDR2 is SVGAGI. The CDR3 has 14 residues. For the CDR3, the DNA is TGTGCCAGCAGTCCGGGGTTACCTTTGGATGGCTACACCTTC. Translation: CASSPGLPLDGYTF.

This clone appeared a few times. The rearrangement joins TRBV28 to TRBJ2-1, with TRBD1 identical over 8 bases. With V trimmed by 3 bases and J by 0 bases, 7 bases remained unmatched. Germline CDR1 and CDR2: MDHEN and SYDVKM. The CDR3 is 17 residues long. The CDR3 coding sequence is TGTGCCAGCAGTTTTTTATCAGGACAGGGCTCCTACAATGAGCAGTTCTTC. This gives the protein CASSFLSGQGSYNEQFF.

The chain uses TRBV6-5 and TRBJ1-5; 10 nucleotides match TRBD1. CDR3 length equals 15 residues. CDR1 and CDR2 (germline): MNHEY, SVGAGI. J lost 9 bases, V lost 7 bases, and 12 bases had no gene match. CDR3 sequence (DNA): TGTGCCAGCACAGCGACGCGGGACAGGGGTAGGCCCCAGCATTTT. Its translation is CASTATRDRGRPQHF.

The V gene is TRBV2, the J gene TRBJ2-1, with 14 bases aligning to TRBD2. The junction had 6 bases not matched to a gene; V was cut back by 8 bases and J by 3 bases. CDR1 and CDR2 from the germline V gene are SNHLY and FYNNEI. This CDR3 spans 16 amino acids. The CDR3 bases are TGTGCCAGCCCGACTAGCGGGGGGGATTTCTACAATGAGCAGTTCTTC. This sequence encodes CASPTSGGDFYNEQFF.

J is TRBJ2-3 and V is TRBV7-9; TRBD2 agrees at 12 bases. J lost 4 bases, V lost 7 bases, and 21 bases had no gene match. The length of the CDR3 is 20 residues. Germline V gene data show CDR1 as SEHNR and CDR2 as FQNEAQ (reference sequence). CDR3 in DNA: TGTGCCAGCACTAAGGGAGGAAGACTAGCGGGAGTTTCGGATGCAGATACGCAGTATTTT. Amino acids: CASTKGGRLAGVSDADTQYF.

CDR3 sequence (DNA): TGCGCCAGCAGCCAAGATCTAGTGGCAGATACGCAGTATTTT. Translation: CASSQDLVADTQYF. The chain combines TRBV4-1 with TRBJ2-3; D gene uncertain. The length of the CDR3 is 14 residues. CDR1 MGHRA and CDR2 YSYEKL come from the germline V gene. The ends were cut back, 0 bases at V and 4 bases at J, with 8 bases in the middle.

This rearrangement joins TRBV24-1 to TRBJ2-3; TRBD1 is a possible D gene (6 bases). V dropped 5 bases and J dropped 8 bases, with 10 bases sitting between them. This CDR3 contains 12 residues. Germline CDR1 is KGHDR and CDR2 is SFDVKD. CDR3 in DNA: TGTGCCACCAGTGTCATAGGGGGTACGCAGTATTTT. Residues: CATSVIGGTQYF.

Only a few counts were recorded for this clone. The chain links TRBV28 to TRBJ1-2, with 8 bases lining up with TRBD1. This CDR3 has 14 amino acids. Germline V gene sequence: CDR1 MDHEN, CDR2 SYDVKM. Losses at the gene ends were 6 bases for V and 13 bases for J; bases not matched to a gene: 16. The CDR3 bases are TGTGCCAGCAGCATCCCCGGACAGGGACCGTTTAGCACCTTC. Its translation: CASSIPGQGPFSTF.